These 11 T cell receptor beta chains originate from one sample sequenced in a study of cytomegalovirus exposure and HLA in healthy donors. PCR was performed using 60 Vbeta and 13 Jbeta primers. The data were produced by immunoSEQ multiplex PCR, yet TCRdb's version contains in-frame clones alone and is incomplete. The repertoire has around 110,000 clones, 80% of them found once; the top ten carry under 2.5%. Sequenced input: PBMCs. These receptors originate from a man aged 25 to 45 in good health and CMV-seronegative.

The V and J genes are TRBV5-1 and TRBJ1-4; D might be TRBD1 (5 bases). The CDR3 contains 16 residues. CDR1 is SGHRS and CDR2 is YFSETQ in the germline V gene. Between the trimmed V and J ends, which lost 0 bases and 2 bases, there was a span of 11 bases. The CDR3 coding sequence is TGCGCCAGCAGCTTGGTAGGACAAGGCACTAATGAAAAACTGTTTTTT. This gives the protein CASSLVGQGTNEKLFF.

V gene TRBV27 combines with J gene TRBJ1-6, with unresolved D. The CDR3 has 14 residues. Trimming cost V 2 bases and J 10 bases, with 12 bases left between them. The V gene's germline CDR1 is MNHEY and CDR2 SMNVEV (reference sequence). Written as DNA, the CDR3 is TGTGCCAGCAGTTTACAGGTTATGCGATCACCCCTCCACTTT. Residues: CASSLQVMRSPLHF.

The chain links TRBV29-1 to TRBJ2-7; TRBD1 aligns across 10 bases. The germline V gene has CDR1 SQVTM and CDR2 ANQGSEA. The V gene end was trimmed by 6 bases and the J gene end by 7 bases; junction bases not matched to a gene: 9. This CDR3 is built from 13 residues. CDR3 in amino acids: CSVVDRGSGEQYF. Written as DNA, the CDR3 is TGCAGCGTCGTGGACAGGGGGTCTGGAGAGCAGTACTTC.

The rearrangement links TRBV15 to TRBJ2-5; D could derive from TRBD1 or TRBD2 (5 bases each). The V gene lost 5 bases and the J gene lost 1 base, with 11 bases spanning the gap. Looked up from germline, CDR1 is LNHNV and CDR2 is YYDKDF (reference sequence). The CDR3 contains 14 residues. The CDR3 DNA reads TGTGCCACCAGCGGAGGACATCTCCAAGAGACCCAGTACTTC. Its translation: CATSGGHLQETQYF. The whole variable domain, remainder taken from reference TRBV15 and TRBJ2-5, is DAMVIQNPRYQVTQFGKPVTLSCSQTLNHNVMYWYQQKSSQAPKLLFHYYDKDFNNEADTPDNFQSRRPNTSFCFLDIRSPGLGDTAMYLCATSGGHLQETQYFGPGTRLLVL.

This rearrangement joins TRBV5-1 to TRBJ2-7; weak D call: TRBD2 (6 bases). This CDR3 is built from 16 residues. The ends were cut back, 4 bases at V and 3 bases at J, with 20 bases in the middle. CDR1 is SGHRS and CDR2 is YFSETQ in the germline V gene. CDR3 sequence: CASSTGTDQGVYEQYF. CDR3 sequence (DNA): TGCGCCAGCAGCACCGGGACTGACCAGGGAGTCTACGAGCAGTACTTC.

In DNA, the CDR3 is TGTGCCAGCAGCTTAGTCCAGCGGGGGGGCCGCTCCTACAATGAGCAGTTCTTC. Residues: CASSLVQRGGRSYNEQFF. The V gene is TRBV7-9, the J gene TRBJ2-1; 10 nucleotides match TRBD2. The germline CDR1 and CDR2 sequences are SEHNR and FQNEAQ (reference sequence). This CDR3 is built from 18 residues. After removal of 1 base from V and 0 bases from J, the junction contained 6 bases not matched to a gene.

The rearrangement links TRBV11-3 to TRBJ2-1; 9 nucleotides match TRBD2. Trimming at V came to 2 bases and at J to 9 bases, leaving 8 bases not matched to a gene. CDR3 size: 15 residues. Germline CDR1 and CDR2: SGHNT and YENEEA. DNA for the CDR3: TGTGCCAGCAGCTTAAGGGGGGAAGCGGGGGGTGAGCAGTTCTTC. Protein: CASSLRGEAGGEQFF.

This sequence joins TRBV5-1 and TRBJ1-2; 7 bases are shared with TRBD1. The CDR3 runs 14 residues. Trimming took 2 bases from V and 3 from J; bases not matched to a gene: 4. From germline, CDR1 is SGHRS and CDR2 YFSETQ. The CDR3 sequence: CASSFQGGDYGYTF. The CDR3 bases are TGCGCCAGCAGCTTTCAGGGGGGAGACTATGGCTACACCTTC.

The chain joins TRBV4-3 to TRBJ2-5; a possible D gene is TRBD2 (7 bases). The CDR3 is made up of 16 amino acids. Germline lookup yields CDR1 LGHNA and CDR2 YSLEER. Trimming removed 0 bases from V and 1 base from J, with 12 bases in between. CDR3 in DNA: TGCGCCAGCAGCCAAGAATGGCGGGGGCCCCAAGAGACCCAGTACTTC. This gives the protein CASSQEWRGPQETQYF.

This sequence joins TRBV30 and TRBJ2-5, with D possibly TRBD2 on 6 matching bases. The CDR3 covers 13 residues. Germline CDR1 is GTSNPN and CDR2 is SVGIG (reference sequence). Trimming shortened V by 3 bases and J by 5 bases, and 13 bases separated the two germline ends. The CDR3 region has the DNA TGTGCCTGGAGCGGGAGCAGGGCTGAGACCCAGTACTTC. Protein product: CAWSGSRAETQYF.

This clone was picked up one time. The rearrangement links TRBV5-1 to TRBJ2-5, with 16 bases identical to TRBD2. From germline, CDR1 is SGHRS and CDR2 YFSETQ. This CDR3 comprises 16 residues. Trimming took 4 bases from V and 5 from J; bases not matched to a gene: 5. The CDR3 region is CASSEGTSGGVETQYF. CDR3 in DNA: TGCGCCAGCAGCGAGGGGACTAGCGGGGGGGTGGAGACCCAGTACTTC.